This T cell receptor beta chain was found in a study of blood T cells in healthy people across ages. The overall study: About one barcoded beta molecule per two T cells was captured by template switching. General study results and limits: Naive T cell percentage showed a strong correlation with TCR beta diversity.

Then a second PCR, running about 6 to 12 cycles, was carried out with a sample-barcoded 5' primer and a J-beta primer mix. Researchers report that each sample yielded at least 2.5 million CDR3-containing paired-end reads. TCRdb re-analysed the 5' RACE reads in MiXCR, keeping a single row per CDR3 protein. The data hold 1,800,000 or so distinct CDR3 sequences, with approximately 39% observed a single time. CDR1 is LNHDA, CDR2 SQIVND, per germline (reference sequence). Trimming cost V 5 bases and J 11 bases; bases outside gene matches: 5. This CDR3 contains 13 residues. Details on this clonotype: Antigen unknown.

This clonotype originated in a human donor in good health. The genes are TRBV19 and TRBJ2-6, with 8 bases that match TRBD1. The sample was blood. CDR3 DNA sequence: TGTGCCAGTAGTCCCCGGACAGGGCACGTCCTGACTTTC. Protein sequence: CASSPRTGHVLTF.